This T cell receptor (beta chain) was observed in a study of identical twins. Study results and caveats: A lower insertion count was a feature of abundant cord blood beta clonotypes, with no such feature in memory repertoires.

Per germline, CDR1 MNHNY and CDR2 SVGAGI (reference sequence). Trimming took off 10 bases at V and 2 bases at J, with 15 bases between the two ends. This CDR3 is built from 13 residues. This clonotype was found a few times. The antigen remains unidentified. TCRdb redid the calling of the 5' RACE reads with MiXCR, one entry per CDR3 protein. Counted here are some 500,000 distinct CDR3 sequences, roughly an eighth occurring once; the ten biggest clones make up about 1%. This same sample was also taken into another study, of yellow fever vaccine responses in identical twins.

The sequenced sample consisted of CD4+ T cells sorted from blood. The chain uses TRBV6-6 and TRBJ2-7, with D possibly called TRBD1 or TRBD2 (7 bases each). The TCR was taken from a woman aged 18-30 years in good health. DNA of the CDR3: TGTGCCACTGGGGGGGGACAGACCTACGAGCAGTACTTC. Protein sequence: CATGGGQTYEQYF.